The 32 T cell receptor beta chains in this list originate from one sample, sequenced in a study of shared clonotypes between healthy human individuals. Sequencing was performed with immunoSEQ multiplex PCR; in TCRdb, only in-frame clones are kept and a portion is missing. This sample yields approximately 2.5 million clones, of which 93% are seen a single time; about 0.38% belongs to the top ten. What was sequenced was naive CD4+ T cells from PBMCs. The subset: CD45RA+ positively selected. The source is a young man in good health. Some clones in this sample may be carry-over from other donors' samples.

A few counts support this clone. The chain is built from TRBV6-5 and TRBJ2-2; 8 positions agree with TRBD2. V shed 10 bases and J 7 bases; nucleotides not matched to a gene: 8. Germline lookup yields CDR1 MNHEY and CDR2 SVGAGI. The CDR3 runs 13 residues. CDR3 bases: TGTGCCACCGCGGGAGGACTTAACGGGGAGCTGTTTTTT. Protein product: CATAGGLNGELFF.

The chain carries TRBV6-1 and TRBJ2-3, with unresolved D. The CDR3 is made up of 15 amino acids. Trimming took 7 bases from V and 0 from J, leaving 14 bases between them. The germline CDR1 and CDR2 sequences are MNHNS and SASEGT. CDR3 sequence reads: CASIRHLSSTDTQYF. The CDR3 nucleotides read TGTGCCAGCATTCGACACCTTAGTAGCACAGATACGCAGTATTTT.

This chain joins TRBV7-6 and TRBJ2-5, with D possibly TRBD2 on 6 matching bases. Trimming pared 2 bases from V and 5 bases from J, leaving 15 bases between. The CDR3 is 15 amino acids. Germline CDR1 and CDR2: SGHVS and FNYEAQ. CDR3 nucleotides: TGTGCCAGCAGCTTATTTGCTAGCGCGACGGAGACCCAGTACTTC. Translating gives CASSLFASATETQYF.

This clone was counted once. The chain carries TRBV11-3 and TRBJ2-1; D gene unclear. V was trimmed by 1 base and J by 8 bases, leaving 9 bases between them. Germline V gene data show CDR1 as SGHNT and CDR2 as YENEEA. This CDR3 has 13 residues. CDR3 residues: CASSLVHLDEQFF. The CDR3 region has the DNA TGTGCCAGCAGCTTAGTTCACCTAGATGAGCAGTTCTTC.

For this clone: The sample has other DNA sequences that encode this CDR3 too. This CDR3 is CASSPGTGYGYTF. As DNA, the CDR3 is TGTGCCAGCAGTCCCGGGACAGGCTATGGCTACACCTTC. This chain links TRBV28 with TRBJ1-2, with TRBD1 identical over 8 bases. V shed 5 bases, J shed 4 bases, and the junction held 3 bases outside the gene matches. The CDR3 extends over 13 amino acids. Germline lookup yields CDR1 MDHEN and CDR2 SYDVKM.

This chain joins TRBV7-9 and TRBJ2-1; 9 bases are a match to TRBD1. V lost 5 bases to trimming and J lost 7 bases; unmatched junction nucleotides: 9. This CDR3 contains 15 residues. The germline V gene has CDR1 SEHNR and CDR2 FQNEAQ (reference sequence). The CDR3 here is CASSLRDRDRNEQFF. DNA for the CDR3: TGTGCCAGCAGCCTCCGGGACAGGGACCGAAATGAGCAGTTCTTC.

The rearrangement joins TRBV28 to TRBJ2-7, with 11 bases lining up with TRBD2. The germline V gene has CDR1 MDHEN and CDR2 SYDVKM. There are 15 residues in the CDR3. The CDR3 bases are TGTGCCAGCAGCGTAGGCGGGCTAGCGGGGGGCCCGTATGTGGTC. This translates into CASSVGGLAGGPYVV.

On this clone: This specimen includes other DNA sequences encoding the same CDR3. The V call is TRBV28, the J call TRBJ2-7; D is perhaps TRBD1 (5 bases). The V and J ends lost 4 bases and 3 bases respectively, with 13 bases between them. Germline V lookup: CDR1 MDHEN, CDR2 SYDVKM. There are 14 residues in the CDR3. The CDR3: CASSSPGQNYEQYF. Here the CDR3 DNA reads TGTGCCAGCAGTTCACCTGGACAAAACTACGAGCAGTACTTC.

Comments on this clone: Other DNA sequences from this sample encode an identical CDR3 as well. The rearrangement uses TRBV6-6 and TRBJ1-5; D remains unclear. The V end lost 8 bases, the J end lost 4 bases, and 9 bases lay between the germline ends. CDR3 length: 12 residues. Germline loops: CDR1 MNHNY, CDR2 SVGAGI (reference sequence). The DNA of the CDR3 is TGTGCCAGCCGTGACGGGAATCAGCCCCAGCATTTT. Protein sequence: CASRDGNQPQHF.

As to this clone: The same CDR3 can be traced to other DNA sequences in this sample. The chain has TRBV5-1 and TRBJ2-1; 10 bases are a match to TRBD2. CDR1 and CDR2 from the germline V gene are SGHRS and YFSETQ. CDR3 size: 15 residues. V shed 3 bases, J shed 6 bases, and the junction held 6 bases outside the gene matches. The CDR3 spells CASSSGLAGVNEQFF. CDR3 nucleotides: TGCGCCAGCAGCTCTGGGCTAGCGGGAGTCAATGAGCAGTTCTTC.

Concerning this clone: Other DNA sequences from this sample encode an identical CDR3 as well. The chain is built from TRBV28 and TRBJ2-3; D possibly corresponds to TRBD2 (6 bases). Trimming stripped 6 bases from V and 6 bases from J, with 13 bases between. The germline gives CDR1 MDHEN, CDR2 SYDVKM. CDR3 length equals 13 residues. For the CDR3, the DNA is TGTGCCAGCAGCACACCTGGAGGGGATACGCAGTATTTT. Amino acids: CASSTPGGDTQYF. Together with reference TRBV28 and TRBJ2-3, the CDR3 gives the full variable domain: DVKVTQSSRYLVKRTGEKVFLECVQDMDHENMFWYRQDPGLGLRLIYFSYDVKMKEKGDIPEGYSVSREKKERFSLILESASTNQTSMYLCASSTPGGDTQYFGPGTRLTVL.

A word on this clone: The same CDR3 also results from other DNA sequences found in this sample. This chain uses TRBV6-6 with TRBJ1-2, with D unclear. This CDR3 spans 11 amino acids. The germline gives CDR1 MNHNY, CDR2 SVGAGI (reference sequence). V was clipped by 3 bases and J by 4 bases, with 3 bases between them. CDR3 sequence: CASSYSYGYTF. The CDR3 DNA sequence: TGTGCCAGCAGTTATAGCTATGGCTACACCTTC.

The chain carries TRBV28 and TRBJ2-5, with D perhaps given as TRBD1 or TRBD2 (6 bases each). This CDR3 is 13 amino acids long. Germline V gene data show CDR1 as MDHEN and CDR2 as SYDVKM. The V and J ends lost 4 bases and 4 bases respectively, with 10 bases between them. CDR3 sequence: CASSSGAGETQYF. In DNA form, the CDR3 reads TGTGCCAGCAGTTCGGGGGCAGGAGAGACCCAGTACTTC.

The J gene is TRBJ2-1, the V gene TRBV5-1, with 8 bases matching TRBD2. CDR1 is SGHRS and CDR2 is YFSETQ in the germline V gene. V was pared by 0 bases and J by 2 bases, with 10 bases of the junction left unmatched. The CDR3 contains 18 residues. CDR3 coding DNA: TGCGCCAGCAGCTTGGTGCGGGCGGGAGGAGGCACCTACAATGAGCAGTTCTTC. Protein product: CASSLVRAGGGTYNEQFF.

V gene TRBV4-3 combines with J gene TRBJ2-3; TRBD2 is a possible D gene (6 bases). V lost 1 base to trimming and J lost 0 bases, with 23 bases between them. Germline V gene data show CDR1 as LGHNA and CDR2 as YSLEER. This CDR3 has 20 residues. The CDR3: CASSQVIYSGLASSTDTQYF. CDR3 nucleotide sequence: TGCGCCAGCAGCCAAGTAATTTATTCTGGCCTAGCGTCTAGCACAGATACGCAGTATTTT.

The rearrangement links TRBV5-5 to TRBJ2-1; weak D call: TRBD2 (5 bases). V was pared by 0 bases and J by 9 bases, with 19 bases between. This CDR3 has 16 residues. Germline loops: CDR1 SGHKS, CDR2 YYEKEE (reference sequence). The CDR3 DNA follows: TGTGCCAGCAGCTTGGCCCAACCCCCACCCGCGGGTGAGCAGTTCTTC. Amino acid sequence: CASSLAQPPPAGEQFF.

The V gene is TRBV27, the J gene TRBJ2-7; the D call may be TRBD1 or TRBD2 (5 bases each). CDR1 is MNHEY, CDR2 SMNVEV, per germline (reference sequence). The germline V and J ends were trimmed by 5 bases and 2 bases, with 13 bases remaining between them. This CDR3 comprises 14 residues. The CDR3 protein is CASSTPGRPYEQYF. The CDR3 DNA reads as TGTGCCAGCAGTACCCCGGGACGGCCCTACGAGCAGTACTTC.

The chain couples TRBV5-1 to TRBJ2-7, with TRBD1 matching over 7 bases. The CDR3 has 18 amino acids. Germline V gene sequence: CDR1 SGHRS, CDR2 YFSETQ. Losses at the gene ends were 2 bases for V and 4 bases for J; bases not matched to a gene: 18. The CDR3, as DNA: TGCGCCAGCAGCTTCGCCGCCCCGGGACAGCTTCGTAAGTACGAGCAGTACTTC. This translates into CASSFAAPGQLRKYEQYF. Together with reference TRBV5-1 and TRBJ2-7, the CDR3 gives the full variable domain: KAGVTQTPRYLIKTRGQQVTLSCSPISGHRSVSWYQQTPGQGLQFLFEYFSETQRNKGNFPGRFSGRQFSNSRSEMNVSTLELGDSALYLCASSFAAPGQLRKYEQYFGPGTRLTVT.

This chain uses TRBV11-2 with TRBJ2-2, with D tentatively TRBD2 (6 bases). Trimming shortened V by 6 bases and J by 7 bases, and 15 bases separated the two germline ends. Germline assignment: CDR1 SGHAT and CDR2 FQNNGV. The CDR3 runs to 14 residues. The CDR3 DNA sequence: TGTGCCAGCAGGTGGGGGACTGAATACGGGGAGCTGTTTTTT. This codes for CASRWGTEYGELFF.

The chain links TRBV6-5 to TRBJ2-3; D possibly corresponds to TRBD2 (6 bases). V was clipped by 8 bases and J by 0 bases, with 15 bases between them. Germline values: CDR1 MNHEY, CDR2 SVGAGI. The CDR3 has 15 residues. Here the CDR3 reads CASQWRGRSTDTQYF. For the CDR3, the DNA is TGTGCCAGCCAATGGAGGGGTCGGAGCACAGATACGCAGTATTTT.

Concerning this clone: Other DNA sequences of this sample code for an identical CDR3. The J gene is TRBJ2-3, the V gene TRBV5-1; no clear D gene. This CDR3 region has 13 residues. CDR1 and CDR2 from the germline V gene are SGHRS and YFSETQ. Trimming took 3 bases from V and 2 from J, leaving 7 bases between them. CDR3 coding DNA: TGCGCCAGCAGCTCCTTACCCACAGATACGCAGTATTTT. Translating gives CASSSLPTDTQYF.

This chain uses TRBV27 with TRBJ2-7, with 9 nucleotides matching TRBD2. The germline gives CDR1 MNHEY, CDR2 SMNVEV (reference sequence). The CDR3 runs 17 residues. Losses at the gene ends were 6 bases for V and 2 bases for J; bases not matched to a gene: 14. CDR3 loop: CASSRGRGRGPPYEQYF. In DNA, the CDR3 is TGTGCCAGCAGCCGAGGCCGCGGGAGGGGTCCTCCCTACGAGCAGTACTTC.

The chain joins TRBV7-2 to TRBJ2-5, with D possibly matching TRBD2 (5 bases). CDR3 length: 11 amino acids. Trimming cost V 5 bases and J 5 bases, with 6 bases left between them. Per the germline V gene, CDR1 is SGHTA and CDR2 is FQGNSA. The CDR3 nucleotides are TGTGCCAGCAGCCGGAGGGAGACCCAGTACTTC. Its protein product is CASSRRETQYF.

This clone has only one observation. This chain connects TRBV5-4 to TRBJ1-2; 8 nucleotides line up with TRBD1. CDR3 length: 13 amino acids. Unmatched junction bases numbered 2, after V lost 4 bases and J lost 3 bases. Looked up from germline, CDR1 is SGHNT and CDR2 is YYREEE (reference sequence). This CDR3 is CASSRGQDYGYTF. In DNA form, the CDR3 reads TGTGCCAGCAGCCGGGGACAGGACTATGGCTACACCTTC.

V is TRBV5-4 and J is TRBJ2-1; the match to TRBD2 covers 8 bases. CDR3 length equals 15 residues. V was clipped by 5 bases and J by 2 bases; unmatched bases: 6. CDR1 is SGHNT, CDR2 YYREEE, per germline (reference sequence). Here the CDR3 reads CASRTGLGAYNEQFF. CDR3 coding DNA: TGTGCCAGCAGAACGGGACTAGGGGCCTACAATGAGCAGTTCTTC. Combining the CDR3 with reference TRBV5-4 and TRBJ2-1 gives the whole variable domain ETGVTQSPTHLIKTRGQQVTLRCSSQSGHNTVSWYQQALGQGPQFIFQYYREEENGRGNFPPRFSGLQFPNYSSELNVNALELDDSALYLCASRTGLGAYNEQFFGPGTRLTVL.

The CDR3 DNA sequence: TGTGCCAGTTCTCAGGGGTTGACAGATACGCAGTATTTT. Translated, it gives CASSQGLTDTQYF. This chain links TRBV19 with TRBJ2-3, with TRBD1 as a possible D gene (6 bases). The CDR3 is made up of 13 amino acids. V dropped 8 bases and J dropped 3 bases, with 12 bases sitting between them. CDR1 is LNHDA, CDR2 SQIVND, per germline (reference sequence).

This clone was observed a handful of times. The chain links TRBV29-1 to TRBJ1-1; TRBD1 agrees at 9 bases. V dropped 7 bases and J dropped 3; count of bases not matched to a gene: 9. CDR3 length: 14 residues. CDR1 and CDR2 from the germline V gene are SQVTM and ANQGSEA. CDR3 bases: TGCAGCGCCCGACCCGGGACAGGGCACACTGAAGCTTTCTTT. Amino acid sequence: CSARPGTGHTEAFF.

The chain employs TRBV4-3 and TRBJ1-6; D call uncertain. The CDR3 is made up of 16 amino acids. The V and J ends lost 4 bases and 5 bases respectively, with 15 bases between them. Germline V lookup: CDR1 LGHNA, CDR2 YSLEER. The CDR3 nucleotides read TGCGCCAGCAGCCCAATAGCGGCCCGAAATAATTCACCCCTCCACTTT. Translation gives CASSPIAARNNSPLHF.

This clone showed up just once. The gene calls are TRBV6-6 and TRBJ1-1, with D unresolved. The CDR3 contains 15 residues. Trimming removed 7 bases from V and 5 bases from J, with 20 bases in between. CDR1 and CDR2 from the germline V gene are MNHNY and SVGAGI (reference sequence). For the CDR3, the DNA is TGTGCCAGCACCCATCTGGGTTTAGGTAATACTGAAGCTTTCTTT. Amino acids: CASTHLGLGNTEAFF.

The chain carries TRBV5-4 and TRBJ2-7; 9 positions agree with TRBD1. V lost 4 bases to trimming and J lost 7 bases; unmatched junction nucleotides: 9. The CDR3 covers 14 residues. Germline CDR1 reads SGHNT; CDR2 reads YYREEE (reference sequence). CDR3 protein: CASSKGQGTGEQYF. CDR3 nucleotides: TGTGCCAGCAGCAAGGGACAGGGCACGGGGGAGCAGTACTTC.

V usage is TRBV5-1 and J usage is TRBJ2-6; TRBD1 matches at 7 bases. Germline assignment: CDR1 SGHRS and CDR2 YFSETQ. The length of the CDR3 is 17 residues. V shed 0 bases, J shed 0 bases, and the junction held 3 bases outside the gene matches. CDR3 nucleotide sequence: TGCGCCAGCAGCTTGGGACAGGGCGGCTCTGGGGCCAACGTCCTGACTTTC. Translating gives CASSLGQGGSGANVLTF.

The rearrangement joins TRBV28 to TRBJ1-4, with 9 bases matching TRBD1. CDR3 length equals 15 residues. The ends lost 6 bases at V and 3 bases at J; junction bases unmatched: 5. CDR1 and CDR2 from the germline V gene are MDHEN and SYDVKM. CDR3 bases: TGTGCCAGCAGCAAACAGGGGGCGGCTAATGAAAAACTGTTTTTT. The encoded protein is CASSKQGAANEKLFF.